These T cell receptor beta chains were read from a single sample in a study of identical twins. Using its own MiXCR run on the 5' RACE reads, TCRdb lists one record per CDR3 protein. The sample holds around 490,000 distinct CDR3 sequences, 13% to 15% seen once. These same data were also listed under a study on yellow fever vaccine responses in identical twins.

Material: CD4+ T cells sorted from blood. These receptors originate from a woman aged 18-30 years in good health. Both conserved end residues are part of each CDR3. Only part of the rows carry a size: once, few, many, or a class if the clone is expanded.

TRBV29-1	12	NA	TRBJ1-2	CSVEVSVSGYTF
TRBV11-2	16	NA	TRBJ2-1	CASSFRLANSYNEQFF
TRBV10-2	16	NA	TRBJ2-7	CASSYSDLKTVYEQYF
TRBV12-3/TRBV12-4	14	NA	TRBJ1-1	CASILGGGGTEAFF
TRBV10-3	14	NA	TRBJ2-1	CAIAPAGMTGEQFF
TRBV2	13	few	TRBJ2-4	CASSEGAKNIQYF
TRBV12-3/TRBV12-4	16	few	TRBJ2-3	CASSLEAGTSTDTQYF
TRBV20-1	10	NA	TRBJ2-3	CSRGAWAQYF
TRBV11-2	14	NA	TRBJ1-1	CASSYGTENTEAFF
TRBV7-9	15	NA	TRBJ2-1	CASSQGTHSYNEQFF